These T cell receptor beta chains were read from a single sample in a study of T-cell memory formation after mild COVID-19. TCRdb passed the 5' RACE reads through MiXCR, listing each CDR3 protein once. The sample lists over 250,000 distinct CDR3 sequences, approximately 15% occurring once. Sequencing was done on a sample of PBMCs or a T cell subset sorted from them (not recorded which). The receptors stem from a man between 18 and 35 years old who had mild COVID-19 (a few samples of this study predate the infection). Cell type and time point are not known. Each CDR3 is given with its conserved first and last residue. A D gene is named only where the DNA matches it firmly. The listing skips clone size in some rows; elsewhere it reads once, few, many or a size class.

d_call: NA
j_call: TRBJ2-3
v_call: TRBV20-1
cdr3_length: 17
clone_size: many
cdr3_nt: TGCAGTGCTAAGCCCCGTGGGGGGACGTCTGGCACAGATACGCAGTATTTT
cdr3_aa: CSAKPRGGTSGTDTQYF

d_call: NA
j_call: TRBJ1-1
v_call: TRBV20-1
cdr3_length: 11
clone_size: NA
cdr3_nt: TGCAGTGCTAGACAGGGTCGTGAAGCTTTCTTT
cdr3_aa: CSARQGREAFF

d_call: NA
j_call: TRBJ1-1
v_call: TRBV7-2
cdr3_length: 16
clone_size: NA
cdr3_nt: TGTGCCAGCAGCGATTATTCCAGTGTGGCACACGGTGAAGCTTTCTTT
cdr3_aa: CASSDYSSVAHGEAFF

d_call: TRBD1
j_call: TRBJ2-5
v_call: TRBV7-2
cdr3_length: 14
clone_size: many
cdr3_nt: TGTGCCAGCAGCCGGGACAGGGGATCAGAGACCCAGTACTTC
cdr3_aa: CASSRDRGSETQYF

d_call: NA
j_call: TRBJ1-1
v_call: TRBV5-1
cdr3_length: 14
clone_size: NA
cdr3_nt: TGCGCCAGCAGCCCTTCCCCCGGGCCACCTGAAGCTTTCTTT
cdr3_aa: CASSPSPGPPEAFF

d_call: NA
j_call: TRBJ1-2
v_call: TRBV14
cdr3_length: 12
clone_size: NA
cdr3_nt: TGTGCCAGCAGCCAAGCGGCACGGGGCTACACCTTC
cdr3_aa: CASSQAARGYTF

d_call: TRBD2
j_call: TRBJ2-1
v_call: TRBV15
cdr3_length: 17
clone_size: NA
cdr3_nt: TGTGCCACCAGCAGAGAAGAGGGCGGGGGTTACTACAATGAGCAGTTCTTC
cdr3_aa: CATSREEGGGYYNEQFF

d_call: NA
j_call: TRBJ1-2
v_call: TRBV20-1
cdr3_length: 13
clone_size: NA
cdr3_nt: TGCAGTGCTAGAGTGGAGGGGGGCCGAGGCTACACCTTC
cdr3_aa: CSARVEGGRGYTF

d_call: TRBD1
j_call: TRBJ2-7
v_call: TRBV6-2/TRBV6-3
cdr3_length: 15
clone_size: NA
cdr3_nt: TGTGCCAGCAGTTACCTAGACAGGGGGCCCTACGAGCAGTACTTC
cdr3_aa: CASSYLDRGPYEQYF

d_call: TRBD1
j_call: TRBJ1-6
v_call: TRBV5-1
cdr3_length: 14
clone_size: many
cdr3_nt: TGCGCCAGCAGCATAGACAGGGGCAATTCACCCCTCCACTTT
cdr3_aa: CASSIDRGNSPLHF

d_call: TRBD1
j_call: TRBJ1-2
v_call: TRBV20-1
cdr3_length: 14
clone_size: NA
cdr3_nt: TGCAGTGCTAGGAAGGGGGCCACCAACTATGGCTACACCTTC
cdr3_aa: CSARKGATNYGYTF

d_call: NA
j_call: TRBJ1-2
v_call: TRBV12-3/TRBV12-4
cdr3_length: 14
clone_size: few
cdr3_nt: TGTGCCAGCAGTTTAGGGACATCTAACTATGGCTACACCTTC
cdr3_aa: CASSLGTSNYGYTF

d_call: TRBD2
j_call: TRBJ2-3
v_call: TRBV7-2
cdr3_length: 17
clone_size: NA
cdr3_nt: TGTGCCAGCAGCTTAGTTGGGACTAGCCCCTTCCTAGATACGCAGTATTTT
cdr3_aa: CASSLVGTSPFLDTQYF

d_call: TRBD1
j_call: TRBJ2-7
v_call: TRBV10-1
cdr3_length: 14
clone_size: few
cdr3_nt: TGCGCCAGCAGCCCTGGGGACAGACCCTACGAGCAGTACTTC
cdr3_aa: CASSPGDRPYEQYF

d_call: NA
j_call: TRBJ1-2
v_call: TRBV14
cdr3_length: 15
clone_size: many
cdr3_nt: TGTGCCAGCAGCCAAGATCAGGAGTGGAACTATGGCTACACCTTC
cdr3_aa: CASSQDQEWNYGYTF

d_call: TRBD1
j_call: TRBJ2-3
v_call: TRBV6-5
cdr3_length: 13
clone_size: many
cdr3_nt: TGTGCCAGCAGTTTGACAGGGTCAGATACGCAGTATTTT
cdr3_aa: CASSLTGSDTQYF